This T cell receptor beta chain was sequenced in a study of glioma-infiltrating T cells. Study-wide context: Low-grade gliomas were grade II; glioblastomas were grade IV at initial diagnosis.

Using RNA template, CDR3s of TCR alpha and beta were amplified with iRepertoire arm-PCR. TCRdb called the multiplex PCR reads again in MiXCR, with one record for every CDR3 protein. The table has a few hundred thousand distinct CDR3 sequences, more than 35% seen once. Germline lookup yields CDR1 LNHDA and CDR2 SQIVND (reference sequence). The V gene end was trimmed by 3 bases and the J gene end by 6 bases; junction bases not matched to a gene: 12. This CDR3 has 18 residues. The sample was glioma tissue, nonneoplastic brain tissue, or PBMCs (not recorded which). The J gene is TRBJ2-1, the V gene TRBV19; TRBD1 matches at 12 bases. The receptor's source is a human donor with low-grade glioma or glioblastoma, undergoing nonglioma brain surgery, or in good health (not recorded which). The CDR3 sequence is CASSISSSGTGGPNEQFF. CDR3 sequence (DNA): TGTGCCAGTAGTATTTCCAGCTCCGGGACAGGGGGCCCCAATGAGCAGTTCTTC.